This TCR beta chain was sequenced for a study of shared clonotypes between healthy human individuals. Across the whole study: A donor's plate count was three for CD4 naive and three for CD4 memory; CD8 naive had two and CD8 memory one. Study conclusions and caveats: Investigators collected only blood, and repertoires in tissues likely differ.

About this clone itself: What it binds is not known.

Assay runs were performed at deep level. TCRdb's table, derived via immunoSEQ multiplex PCR, lists solely in-frame clones and lacks some. The sample records approximately 710,000 clones, 90% being singletons. The sequenced sample was memory CD8+ T cells from PBMCs. Sample subset: CD45RO+ cells pooled with CCR7-negative TemRA cells. This TCR was sampled from a young man in good health. Some clones in this sample may be carry-over from other donors' samples.

The CDR3 here is CASYRDTQYF. CDR3 in DNA: TGTGCCAGTTATAGAGATACGCAGTATTTT. The gene calls are TRBV19 and TRBJ2-3; D is ambiguous. In germline, CDR1 is LNHDA, CDR2 SQIVND (reference sequence). The CDR3 length is 10 residues. The V gene lost 8 bases and the J gene lost 5 bases, with 5 bases spanning the gap.